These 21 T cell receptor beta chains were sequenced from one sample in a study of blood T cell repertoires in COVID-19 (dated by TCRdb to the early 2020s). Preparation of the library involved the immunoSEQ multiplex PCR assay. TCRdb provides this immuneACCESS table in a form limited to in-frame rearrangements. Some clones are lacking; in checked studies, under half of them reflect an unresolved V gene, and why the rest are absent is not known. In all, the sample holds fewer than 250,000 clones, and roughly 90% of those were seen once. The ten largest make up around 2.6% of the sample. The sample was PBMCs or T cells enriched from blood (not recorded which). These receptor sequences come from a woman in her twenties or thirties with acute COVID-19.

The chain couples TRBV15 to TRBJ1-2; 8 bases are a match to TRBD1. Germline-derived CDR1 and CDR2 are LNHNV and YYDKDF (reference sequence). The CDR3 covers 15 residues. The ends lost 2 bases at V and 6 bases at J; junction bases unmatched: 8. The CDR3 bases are TGTGCCACCAGCAGATTGGGACAGGAGGGGGATGGCTACACCTTC. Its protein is CATSRLGQEGDGYTF.

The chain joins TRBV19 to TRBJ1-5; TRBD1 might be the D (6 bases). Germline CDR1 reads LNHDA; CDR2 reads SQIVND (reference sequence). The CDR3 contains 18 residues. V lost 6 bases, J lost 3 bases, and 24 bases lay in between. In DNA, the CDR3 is TGTGCCAGTAGCCGAAACAGGGAACCCAATTTTACCAATCAGCCCCAGCATTTT. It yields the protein CASSRNREPNFTNQPQHF. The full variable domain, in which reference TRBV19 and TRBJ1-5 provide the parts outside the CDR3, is DGGITQSPKYLFRKEGQNVTLSCEQNLNHDAMYWYRQDPGQGLRLIYYSQIVNDFQKGDIAEGYSVSREKKESFPLTVTSAQKNPTAFYLCASSRNREPNFTNQPQHFGDGTRLSIL.

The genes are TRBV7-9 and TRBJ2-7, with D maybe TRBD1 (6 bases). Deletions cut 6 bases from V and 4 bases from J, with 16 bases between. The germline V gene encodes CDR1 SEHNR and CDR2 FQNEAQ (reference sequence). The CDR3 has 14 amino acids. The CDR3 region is CASSLGHRLYEQYF. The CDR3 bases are TGTGCCAGCAGTTTGGGACACCGACTGTACGAGCAGTACTTC.

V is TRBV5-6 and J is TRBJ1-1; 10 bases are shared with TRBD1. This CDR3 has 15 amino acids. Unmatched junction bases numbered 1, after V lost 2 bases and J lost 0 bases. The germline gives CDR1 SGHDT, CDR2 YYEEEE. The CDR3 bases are TGTGCCAGCAGCTTCGGGACAGGGGTGAACACTGAAGCTTTCTTT. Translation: CASSFGTGVNTEAFF.

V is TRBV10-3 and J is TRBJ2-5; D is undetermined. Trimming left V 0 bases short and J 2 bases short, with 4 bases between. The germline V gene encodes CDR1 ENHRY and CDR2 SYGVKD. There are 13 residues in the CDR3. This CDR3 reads CAISESRQETQYF. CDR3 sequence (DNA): TGTGCCATCAGTGAGTCCAGGCAAGAGACCCAGTACTTC.

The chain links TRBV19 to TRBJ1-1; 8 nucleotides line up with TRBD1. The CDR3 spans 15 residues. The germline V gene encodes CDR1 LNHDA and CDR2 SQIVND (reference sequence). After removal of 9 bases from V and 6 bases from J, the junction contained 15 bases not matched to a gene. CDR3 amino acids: CASTPGQDSWAEAFF. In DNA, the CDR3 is TGTGCCAGCACACCGGGACAGGATTCATGGGCTGAAGCTTTCTTT.

The CDR3 nucleotides read TGTGCCAGTAGTATAGTTGGCAGGTCCTACGAGCAGTACTTC. Its translation: CASSIVGRSYEQYF. The chain couples TRBV19 to TRBJ2-7; D is ambiguous. CDR1 is LNHDA, CDR2 SQIVND, per germline (reference sequence). V was clipped by 1 base and J by 1 base, with 8 bases between them. The CDR3 has 14 residues. Supplemented by reference TRBV19 and TRBJ2-7, the full variable domain reads DGGITQSPKYLFRKEGQNVTLSCEQNLNHDAMYWYRQDPGQGLRLIYYSQIVNDFQKGDIAEGYSVSREKKESFPLTVTSAQKNPTAFYLCASSIVGRSYEQYFGPGTRLTVT.

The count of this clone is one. The CDR3: CASSEVQRGSSPLHF. Written as DNA, the CDR3 is TGTGCCAGCAGTGAAGTGCAGAGGGGGAGTTCACCCCTCCACTTT. The chain uses TRBV6-1 and TRBJ1-6; D is possibly TRBD1 (6 bases). Germline-derived CDR1 and CDR2 are MNHNS and SASEGT. V lost 1 base and J 9 bases, leaving 13 bases between the germline ends. The CDR3 spans 15 residues.

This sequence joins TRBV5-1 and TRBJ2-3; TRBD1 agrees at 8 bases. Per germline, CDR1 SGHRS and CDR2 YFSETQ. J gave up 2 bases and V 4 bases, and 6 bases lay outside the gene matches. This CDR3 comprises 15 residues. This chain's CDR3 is CASSPGTGITDTQYF. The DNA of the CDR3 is TGCGCCAGCAGCCCGGGGACAGGTATCACAGATACGCAGTATTTT.

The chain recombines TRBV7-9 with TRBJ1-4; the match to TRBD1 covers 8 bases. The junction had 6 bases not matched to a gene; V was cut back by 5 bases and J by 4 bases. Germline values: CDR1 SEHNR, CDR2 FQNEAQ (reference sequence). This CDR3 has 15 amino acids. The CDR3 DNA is TGTGCCAGCAGCGTCAGGACAGGGATTAATGAAAAACTGTTTTTT. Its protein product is CASSVRTGINEKLFF.

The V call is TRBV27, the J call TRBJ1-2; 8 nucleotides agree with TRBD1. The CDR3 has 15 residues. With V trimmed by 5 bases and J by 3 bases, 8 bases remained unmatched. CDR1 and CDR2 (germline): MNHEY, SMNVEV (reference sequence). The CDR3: CASSPKGQVYYGYTF. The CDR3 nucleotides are TGTGCCAGCAGTCCGAAGGGACAGGTTTACTATGGCTACACCTTC.

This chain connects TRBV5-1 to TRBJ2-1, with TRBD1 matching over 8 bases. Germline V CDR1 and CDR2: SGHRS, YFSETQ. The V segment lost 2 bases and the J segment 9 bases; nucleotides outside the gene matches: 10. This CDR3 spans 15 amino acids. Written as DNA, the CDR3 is TGCGCCAGCAGCTTAGACAGGGGTTCCACTGGTGAGCAGTTCTTC. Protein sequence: CASSLDRGSTGEQFF.

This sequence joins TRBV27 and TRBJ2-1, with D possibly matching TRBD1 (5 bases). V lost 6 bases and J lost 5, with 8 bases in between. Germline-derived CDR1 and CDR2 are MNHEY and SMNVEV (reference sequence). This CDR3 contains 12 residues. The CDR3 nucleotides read TGTGCCAGCAGGGGGCCCAACAATGAGCAGTTCTTC. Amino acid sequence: CASRGPNNEQFF.

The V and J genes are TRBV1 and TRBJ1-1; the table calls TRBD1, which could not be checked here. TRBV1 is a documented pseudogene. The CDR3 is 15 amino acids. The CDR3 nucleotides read TGCACCAGCAGCCTTAGGGGGTGGGTGAACACTGAAGCTTTCTTT. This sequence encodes CTSSLRGWVNTEAFF.

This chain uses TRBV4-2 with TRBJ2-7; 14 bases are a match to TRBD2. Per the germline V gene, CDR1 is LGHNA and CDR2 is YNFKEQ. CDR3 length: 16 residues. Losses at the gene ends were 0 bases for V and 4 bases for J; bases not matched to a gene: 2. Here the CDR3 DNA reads TGTGCCAGCAGCCAAGAAGGGACTAGCGGGGGTTACGAGCAGTACTTC. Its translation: CASSQEGTSGGYEQYF.

CDR3 sequence reads: CATSDATSNQPQHF. Written as DNA, the CDR3 is TGTGCCACCAGTGATGCTACGAGCAATCAGCCCCAGCATTTT. The rearrangement links TRBV24-1 to TRBJ1-5, with no clear D. Looked up from germline, CDR1 is KGHDR and CDR2 is SFDVKD. The CDR3 is 14 amino acids. The V and J ends lost 3 bases and 1 base respectively, with 6 bases between them.

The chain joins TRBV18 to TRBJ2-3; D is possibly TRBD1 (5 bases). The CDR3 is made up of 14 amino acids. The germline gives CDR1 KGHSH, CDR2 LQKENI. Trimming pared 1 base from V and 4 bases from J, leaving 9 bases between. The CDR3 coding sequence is TGTGCCAGCTCACCACAGGGGAAGTCAGATACGCAGTATTTT. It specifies CASSPQGKSDTQYF. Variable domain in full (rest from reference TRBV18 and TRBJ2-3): NAGVMQNPRHLVRRRGQEARLRCSPMKGHSHVYWYRQLPEEGLKFMVYLQKENIIDESGMPKERFSAEFPKEGPSILRIQQVVRGDSAAYFCASSPQGKSDTQYFGPGTRLTVL.

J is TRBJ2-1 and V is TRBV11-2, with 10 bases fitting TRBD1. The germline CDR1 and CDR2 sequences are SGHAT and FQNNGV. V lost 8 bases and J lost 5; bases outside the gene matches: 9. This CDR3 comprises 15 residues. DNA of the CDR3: TGTGCCAGCGGGCCAGGGACAGGGGTTAACAATGAGCAGTTCTTC. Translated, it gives CASGPGTGVNNEQFF.

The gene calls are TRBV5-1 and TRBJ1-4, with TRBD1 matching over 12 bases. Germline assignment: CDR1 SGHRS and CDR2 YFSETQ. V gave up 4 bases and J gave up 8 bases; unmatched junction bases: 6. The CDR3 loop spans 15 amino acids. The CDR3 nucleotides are TGCGCCAGCAGCCCAGGGACAGGGGGCGAAGAAAAACTGTTTTTT. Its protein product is CASSPGTGGEEKLFF.

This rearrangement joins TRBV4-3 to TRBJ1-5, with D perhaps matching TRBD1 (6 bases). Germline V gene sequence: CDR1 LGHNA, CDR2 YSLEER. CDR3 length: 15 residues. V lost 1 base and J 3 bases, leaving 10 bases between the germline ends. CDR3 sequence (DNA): TGCGCCAGCAGCCAAGTAAGGGACACCAATCAGCCCCAGCATTTT. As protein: CASSQVRDTNQPQHF.

CDR3 residues: CASSQVWQSYNSPLHF. The CDR3 region has the DNA TGTGCCAGCAGCCAAGTTTGGCAGTCCTATAATTCACCCCTCCACTTT. The chain is built from TRBV4-2 and TRBJ1-6; D remains ambiguous. The CDR3 runs 16 residues. Trimming shortened V by 1 base and J by 1 base, and 8 bases separated the two germline ends. Germline V gene lookup returns CDR1 LGHNA and CDR2 YNFKEQ.